Here is one T cell receptor (beta chain) with its context. Its antigen remains unidentified. Base qualities are not at hand, and no much larger clone is one base apart. The entry originates in a study of OX40 agonist ivuxolimab in advanced cancers. Describing the broader study: Ivuxolimab was a fully human IgG2 agonistic monoclonal antibody targeting the costimulatory receptor OX40 (CD134). Intravenous ivuxolimab was administered to patients every 2 weeks at six dose levels: 0.01, 0.1, 0.3, 1.5, 3 and 10 mg/kg. Of the 50 to 55 patients in dose escalation, about 20 had hepatocellular carcinoma, some 15 had melanoma, 9 had renal cell carcinoma and 9 had head and neck cancer. Prior anti-PD-1, anti-PD-L1 or anti-CTLA-4 therapy was permitted, and 35% to 40% of dose-escalation patients had received checkpoint inhibitors. In the dose-escalation cohort, 82.7% of patients were male, and the mean age was approximately 60 years, with a range of 23 to 79. Partial responses occurred in three dose-escalation patients, of whom one had hepatocellular carcinoma and two had cutaneous melanoma. The paper describes the monotherapy dose-escalation part (N = 52 patients) of the phase I trial of ivuxolimab. The purpose of peripheral TCRbeta sequencing was to test whether ivuxolimab changed TCR sequence diversity and led to clonal T-cell expansion.

Study-wide findings and limitations: After ivuxolimab, more expanded clones were found on average in CD8+ T cells than in CD4+ T cells. Low levels of normalized T-cell clonal expansion were also seen in some patients who did not respond. The antigen specificity of the clonally expanded peripheral T cells was not determined. In the 0.1-3.0 mg/kg groups, partial responders were among the patients with the lowest normalized peripheral clonal expansion, particularly in CD8+ T cells. At doses from 0.1 to 3.0 mg/kg, clonal expansion was seen in both CD4+ and CD8+ blood T cells between baseline and week 6.

To sequence the TCRbeta CDR3 region, genomic DNA was isolated from the sorted cells. The immunoSEQ Assay was used for sequencing of TCRbeta CDR3 regions. Sourced from immuneACCESS, this table was stored by TCRdb with only in-frame sequences that have V and J called. A share of the clones is absent; for the studies checked, an unresolved V gene accounts for under half, and the remainder has no known explanation. Within this sample are tens of thousands of clones, with roughly four fifths of them counted one time only. The ten largest clones represent roughly 5.2% of the sample. Patients with autoimmune disease history or receiving systemic immunosuppression were excluded from the trial. In every dose cohort, peripheral blood was drawn for TCR sequencing at baseline, cycle 4 day 1, and cycle 7 day 1. Samples came from an open-label, multicenter, first-in-human phase I dose-escalation trial of ivuxolimab. Adults with locally advanced or metastatic melanoma, renal cell carcinoma, hepatocellular carcinoma or head and neck squamous cell carcinoma were enrolled in the trial. Before TCR sequencing, CD4+ T cells and CD8+ T cells were sorted from peripheral blood as separate populations.

This sequence was found in an adult with an advanced solid tumor such as melanoma, head and neck, liver or kidney cancer. The sample consisted of CD4+ or CD8+ T cells sorted from blood, taken in a trial of the OX40 agonist ivuxolimab.

For the CDR3, the sequence is CASSWGVTGELFF. The DNA sequence is as follows: TGTGCCAGCAGCTGGGGCGTAACCGGGGAGCTGTTTTTT. The chain couples TRBV7-2 to TRBJ2-2; the D gene is perhaps TRBD1, from 5 matching bases. The V end loses 4 bases and the J end loses 5 bases, and a stretch of 8 bases separates them. The germline V gene yields SGHTA for CDR1 and FQGNSA for CDR2. The CDR3, cysteine through phenylalanine, is 13 amino acids long. Just CDR3 DNA is preserved here, 39 bases in frame from base 1.